This T cell receptor beta chain was sequenced in a study of T cell changes during pregnancy in multiple sclerosis. The CDR3 has 13 amino acids. Germline V gene data show CDR1 as MNHEY and CDR2 as SVGAGI. V was clipped by 5 bases and J by 1 base, with 8 bases between them. Assay used: immunoSEQ multiplex PCR; TCRdb lists only in-frame clones, some missing. The sample yields 40,000 to 45,000 clones, 75% to 95% seen once. The chain carries TRBV6-5 and TRBJ1-1; D not resolved. The material sequenced was CD4+ T cells from peripheral blood mononuclear cells, taken before pregnancy. This TCR came from a female donor with multiple sclerosis, enrolled in a pregnancy study. The CDR3 nucleotides read TGTGCCAGCAGTCTTCGGAGGAACACTGAAGCTTTCTTT. As protein: CASSLRRNTEAFF.